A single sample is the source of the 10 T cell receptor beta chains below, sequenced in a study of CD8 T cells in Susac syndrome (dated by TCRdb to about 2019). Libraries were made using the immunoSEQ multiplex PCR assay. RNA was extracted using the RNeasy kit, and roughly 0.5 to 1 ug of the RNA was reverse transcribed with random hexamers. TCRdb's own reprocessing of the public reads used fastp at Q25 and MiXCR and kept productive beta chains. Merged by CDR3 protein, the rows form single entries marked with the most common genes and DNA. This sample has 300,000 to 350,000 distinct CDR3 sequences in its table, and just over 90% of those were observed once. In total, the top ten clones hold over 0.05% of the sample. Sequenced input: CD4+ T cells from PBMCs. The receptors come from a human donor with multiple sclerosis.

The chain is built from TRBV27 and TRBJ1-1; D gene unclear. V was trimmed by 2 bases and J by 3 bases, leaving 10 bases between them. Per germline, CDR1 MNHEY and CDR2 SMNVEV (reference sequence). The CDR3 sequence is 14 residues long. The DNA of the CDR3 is TGTGCCAGCAGTTTACTAAACAGATACACTGAAGCTTTCTTT. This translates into CASSLLNRYTEAFF.

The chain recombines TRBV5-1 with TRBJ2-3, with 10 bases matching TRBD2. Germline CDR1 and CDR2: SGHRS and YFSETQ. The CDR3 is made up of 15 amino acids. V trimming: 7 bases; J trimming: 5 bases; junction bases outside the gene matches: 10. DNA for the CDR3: TGCGCCAGCTCCCCACTAGCGGGGTCGATAGATACGCAGTATTTT. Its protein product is CASSPLAGSIDTQYF.

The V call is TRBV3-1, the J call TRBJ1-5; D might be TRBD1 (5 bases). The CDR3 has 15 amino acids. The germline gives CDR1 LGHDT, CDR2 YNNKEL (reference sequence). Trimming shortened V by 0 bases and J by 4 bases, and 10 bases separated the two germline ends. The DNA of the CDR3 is TGTGCCAGCAGCCAAGATTTGACAGCAAATCAGCCCCAGCATTTT. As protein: CASSQDLTANQPQHF.

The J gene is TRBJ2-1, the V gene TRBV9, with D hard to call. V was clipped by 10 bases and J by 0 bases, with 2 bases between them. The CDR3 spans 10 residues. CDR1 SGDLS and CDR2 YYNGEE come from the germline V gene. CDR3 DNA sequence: TGTGCCTGCTCCTACAATGAGCAGTTCTTC. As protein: CACSYNEQFF.

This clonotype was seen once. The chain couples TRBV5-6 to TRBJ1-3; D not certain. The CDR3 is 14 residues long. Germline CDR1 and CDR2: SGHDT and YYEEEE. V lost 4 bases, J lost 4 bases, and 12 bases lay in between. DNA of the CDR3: TGTGCCAGCAGCCTGCTCCCTAAAGGAAACACCATATATTTT. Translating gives CASSLLPKGNTIYF. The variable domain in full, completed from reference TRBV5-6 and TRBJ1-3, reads DAGVTQSPTHLIKTRGQQVTLRCSPKSGHDTVSWYQQALGQGPQFIFQYYEEEERQRGNFPDRFSGHQFPNYSSELNVNALLLGDSALYLCASSLLPKGNTIYFGEGSWLTVV.

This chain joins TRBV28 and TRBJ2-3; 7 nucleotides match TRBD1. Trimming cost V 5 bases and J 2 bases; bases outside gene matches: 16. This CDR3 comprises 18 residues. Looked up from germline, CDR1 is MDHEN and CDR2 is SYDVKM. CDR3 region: CASSGYETGQSLTDTQYF. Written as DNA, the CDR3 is TGTGCCAGCAGTGGATACGAGACGGGACAGTCACTCACAGATACGCAGTATTTT.

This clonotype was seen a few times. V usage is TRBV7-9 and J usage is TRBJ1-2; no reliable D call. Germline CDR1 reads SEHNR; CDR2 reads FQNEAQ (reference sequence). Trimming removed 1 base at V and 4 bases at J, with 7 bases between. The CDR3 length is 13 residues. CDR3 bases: TGTGCCAGCAGCTTAGACAGCTTCTATGGCTACACCTTC. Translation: CASSLDSFYGYTF. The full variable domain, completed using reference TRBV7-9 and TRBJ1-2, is DTGVSQNPRHKITKRGQNVTFRCDPISEHNRLYWYRQTLGQGPEFLTYFQNEAQLEKSRLLSDRFSAERPKGSFSTLEIQRTEQGDSAMYLCASSLDSFYGYTFGSGTRLTVV.

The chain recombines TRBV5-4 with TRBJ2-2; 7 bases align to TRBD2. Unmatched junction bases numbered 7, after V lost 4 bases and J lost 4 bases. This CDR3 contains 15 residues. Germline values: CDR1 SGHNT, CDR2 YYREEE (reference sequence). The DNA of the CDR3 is TGTGCCAGCAGCCCGATGACTAGCCCCACCGGGGAGCTGTTTTTT. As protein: CASSPMTSPTGELFF.

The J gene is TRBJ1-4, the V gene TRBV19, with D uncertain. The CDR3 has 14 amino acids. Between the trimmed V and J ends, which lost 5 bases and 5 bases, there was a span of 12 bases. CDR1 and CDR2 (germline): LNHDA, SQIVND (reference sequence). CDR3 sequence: CASSPPALNEKLFF. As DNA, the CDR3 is TGTGCCAGTAGTCCCCCGGCCTTGAATGAAAAACTGTTTTTT. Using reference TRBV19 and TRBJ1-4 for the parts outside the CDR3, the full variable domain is DGGITQSPKYLFRKEGQNVTLSCEQNLNHDAMYWYRQDPGQGLRLIYYSQIVNDFQKGDIAEGYSVSREKKESFPLTVTSAQKNPTAFYLCASSPPALNEKLFFGSGTQLSVL.

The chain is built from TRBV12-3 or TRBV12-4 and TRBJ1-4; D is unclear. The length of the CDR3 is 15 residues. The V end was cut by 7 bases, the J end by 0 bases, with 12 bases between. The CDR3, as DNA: TGTGCCAGCAAGGTTGGGCTTTCAACTAATGAAAAACTGTTTTTT. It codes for CASKVGLSTNEKLFF.